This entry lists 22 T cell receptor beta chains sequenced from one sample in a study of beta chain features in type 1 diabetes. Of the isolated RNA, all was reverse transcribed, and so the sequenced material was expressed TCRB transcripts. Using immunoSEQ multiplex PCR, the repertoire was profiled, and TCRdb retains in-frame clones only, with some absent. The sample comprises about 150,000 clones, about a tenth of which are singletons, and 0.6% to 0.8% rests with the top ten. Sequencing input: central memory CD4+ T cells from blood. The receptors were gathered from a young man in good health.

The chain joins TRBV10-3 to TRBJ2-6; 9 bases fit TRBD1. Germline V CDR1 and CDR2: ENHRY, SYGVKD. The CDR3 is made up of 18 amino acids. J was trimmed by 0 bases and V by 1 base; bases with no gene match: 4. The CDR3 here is CAISEWTGVSSGANVLTF. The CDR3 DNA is TGTGCCATCAGTGAGTGGACAGGGGTCTCCTCTGGGGCCAACGTCCTGACTTTC.

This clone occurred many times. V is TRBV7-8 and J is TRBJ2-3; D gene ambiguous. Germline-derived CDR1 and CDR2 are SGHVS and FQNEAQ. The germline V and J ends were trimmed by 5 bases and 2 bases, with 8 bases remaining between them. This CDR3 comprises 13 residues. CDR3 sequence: CASSPSTTDTQYF. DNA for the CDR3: TGTGCCAGCAGCCCGAGTACCACAGATACGCAGTATTTT.

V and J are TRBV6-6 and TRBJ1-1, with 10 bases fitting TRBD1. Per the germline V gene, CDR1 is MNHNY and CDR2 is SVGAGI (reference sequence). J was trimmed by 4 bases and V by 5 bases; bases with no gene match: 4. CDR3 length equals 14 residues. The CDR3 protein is CASSRTGGATEAFF. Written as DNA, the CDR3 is TGTGCCAGCAGTCGGACAGGGGGTGCCACTGAAGCTTTCTTT.

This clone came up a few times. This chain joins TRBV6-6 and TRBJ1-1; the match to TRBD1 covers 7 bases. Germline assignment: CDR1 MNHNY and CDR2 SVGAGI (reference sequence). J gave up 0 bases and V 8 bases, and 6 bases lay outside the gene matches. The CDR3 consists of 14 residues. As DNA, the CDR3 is TGTGCCAGCCGTCCCAGGGGGTTGAACACTGAAGCTTTCTTT. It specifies CASRPRGLNTEAFF.

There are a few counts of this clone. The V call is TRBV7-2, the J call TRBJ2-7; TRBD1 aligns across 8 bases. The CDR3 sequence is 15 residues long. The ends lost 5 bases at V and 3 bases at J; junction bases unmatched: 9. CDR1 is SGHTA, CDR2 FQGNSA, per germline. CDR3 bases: TGTGCCAGCAGCCAGCGGACAGGGAGCGACTACGAGCAGTACTTC. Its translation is CASSQRTGSDYEQYF. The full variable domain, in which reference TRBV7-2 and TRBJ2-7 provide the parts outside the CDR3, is GAGVSQSPSNKVTEKGKDVELRCDPISGHTALYWYRQSLGQGLEFLIYFQGNSAPDKSGLPSDRFSAERTGGSVSTLTIQRTQQEDSAVYLCASSQRTGSDYEQYFGPGTRLTVT.

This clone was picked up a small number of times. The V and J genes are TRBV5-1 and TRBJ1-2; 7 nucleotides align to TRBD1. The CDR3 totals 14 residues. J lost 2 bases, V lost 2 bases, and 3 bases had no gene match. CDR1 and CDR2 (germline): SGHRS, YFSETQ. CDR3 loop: CASSFRDSNYGYTF. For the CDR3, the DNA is TGCGCCAGCAGCTTTCGGGACAGCAACTATGGCTACACCTTC.

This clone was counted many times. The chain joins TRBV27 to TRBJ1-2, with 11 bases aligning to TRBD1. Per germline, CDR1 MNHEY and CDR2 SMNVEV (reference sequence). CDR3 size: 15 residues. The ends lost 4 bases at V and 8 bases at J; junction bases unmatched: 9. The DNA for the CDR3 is TGTGCCAGCAGTTCCCGGACAGGGGGCGCGGGCGGCTACACCTTC. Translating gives CASSSRTGGAGGYTF.

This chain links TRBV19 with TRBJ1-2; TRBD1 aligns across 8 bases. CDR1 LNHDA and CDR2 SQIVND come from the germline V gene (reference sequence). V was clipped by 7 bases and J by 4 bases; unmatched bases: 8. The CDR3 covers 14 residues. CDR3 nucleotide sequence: TGTGCCAGTAATGACAGGGGCACTCCCTATGGCTACACCTTC. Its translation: CASNDRGTPYGYTF. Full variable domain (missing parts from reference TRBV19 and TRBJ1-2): DGGITQSPKYLFRKEGQNVTLSCEQNLNHDAMYWYRQDPGQGLRLIYYSQIVNDFQKGDIAEGYSVSREKKESFPLTVTSAQKNPTAFYLCASNDRGTPYGYTFGSGTRLTVV.

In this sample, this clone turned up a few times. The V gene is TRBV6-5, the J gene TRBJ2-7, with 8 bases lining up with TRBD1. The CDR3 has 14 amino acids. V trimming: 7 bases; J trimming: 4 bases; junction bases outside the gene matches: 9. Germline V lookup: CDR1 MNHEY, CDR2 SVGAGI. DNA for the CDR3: TGTGCCAGCACCGCCTGGCAGGGGGCTTACGAGCAGTACTTC. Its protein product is CASTAWQGAYEQYF.

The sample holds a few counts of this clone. The CDR3, as DNA: TGCGCCAGCAGCCAAGAAAGGGGCGCAGCGTCCTCCTCCTACGAGCAGTACTTC. Its protein is CASSQERGAASSSYEQYF. The V call is TRBV4-3, the J call TRBJ2-7, with D maybe TRBD1 (5 bases). This CDR3 is built from 18 residues. CDR1 and CDR2 from the germline V gene are LGHNA and YSLEER. V was clipped by 0 bases and J by 0 bases, with 18 bases between them.

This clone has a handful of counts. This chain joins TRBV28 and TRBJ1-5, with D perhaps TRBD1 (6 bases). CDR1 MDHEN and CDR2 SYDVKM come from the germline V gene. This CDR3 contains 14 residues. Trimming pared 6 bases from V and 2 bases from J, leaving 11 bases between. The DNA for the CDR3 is TGTGCCAGCAGCACGACAGGAGGCAATCAGCCCCAGCATTTT. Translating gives CASSTTGGNQPQHF.

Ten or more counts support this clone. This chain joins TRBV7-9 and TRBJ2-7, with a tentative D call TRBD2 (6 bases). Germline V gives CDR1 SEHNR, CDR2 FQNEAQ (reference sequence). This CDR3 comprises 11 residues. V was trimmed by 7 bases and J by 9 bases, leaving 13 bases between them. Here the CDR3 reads CASTGRDSQYF. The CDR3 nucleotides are TGTGCCAGCACAGGAAGGGACTCGCAGTACTTC.

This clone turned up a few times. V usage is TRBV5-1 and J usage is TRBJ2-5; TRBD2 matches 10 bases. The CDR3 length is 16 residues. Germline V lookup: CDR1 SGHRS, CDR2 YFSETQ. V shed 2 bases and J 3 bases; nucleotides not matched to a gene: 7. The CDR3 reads CASSFPGLAFEETQYF. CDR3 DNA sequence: TGCGCCAGCAGCTTCCCGGGACTAGCGTTTGAAGAGACCCAGTACTTC.

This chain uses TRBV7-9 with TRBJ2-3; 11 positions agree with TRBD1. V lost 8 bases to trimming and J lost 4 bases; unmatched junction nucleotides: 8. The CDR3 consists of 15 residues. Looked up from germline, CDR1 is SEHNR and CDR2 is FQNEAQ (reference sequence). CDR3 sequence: CASGSGTGGADTQYF. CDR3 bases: TGTGCCAGCGGGAGCGGGACAGGGGGGGCAGATACGCAGTATTTT.

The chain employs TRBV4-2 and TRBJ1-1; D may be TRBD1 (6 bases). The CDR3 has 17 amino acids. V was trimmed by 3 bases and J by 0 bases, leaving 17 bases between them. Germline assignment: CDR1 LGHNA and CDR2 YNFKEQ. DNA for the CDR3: TGTGCCAGCAGCCAGGATATAGGGGGATTGATGAACACTGAAGCTTTCTTT. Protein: CASSQDIGGLMNTEAFF.

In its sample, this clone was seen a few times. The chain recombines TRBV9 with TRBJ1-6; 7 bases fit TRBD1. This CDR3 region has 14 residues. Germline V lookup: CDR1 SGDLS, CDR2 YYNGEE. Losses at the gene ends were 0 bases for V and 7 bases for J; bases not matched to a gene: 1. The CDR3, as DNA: TGTGCCAGCAGCGTAGCCAGGGGGAATTCACCCCTCCACTTT. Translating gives CASSVARGNSPLHF.

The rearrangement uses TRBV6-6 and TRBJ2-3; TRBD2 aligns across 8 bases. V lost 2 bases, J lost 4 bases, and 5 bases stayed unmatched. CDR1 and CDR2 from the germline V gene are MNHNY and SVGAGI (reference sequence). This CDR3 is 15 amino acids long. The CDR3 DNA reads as TGTGCCAGCAGTTACCGGCCCGGGGGGGCAGATACGCAGTATTTT. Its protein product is CASSYRPGGADTQYF.

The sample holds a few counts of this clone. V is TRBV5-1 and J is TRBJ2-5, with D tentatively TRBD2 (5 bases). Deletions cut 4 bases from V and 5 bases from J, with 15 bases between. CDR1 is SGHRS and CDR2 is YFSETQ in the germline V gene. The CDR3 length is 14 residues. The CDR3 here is CASSGTSSAETQYF. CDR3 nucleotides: TGCGCCAGCAGCGGCACTAGTTCCGCGGAGACCCAGTACTTC.

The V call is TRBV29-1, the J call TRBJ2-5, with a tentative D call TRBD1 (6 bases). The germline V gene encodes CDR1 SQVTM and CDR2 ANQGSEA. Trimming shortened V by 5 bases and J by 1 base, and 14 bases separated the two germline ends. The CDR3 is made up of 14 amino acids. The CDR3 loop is CSVQGRSIQETQYF. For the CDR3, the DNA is TGCAGCGTTCAGGGGCGATCTATCCAAGAGACCCAGTACTTC.

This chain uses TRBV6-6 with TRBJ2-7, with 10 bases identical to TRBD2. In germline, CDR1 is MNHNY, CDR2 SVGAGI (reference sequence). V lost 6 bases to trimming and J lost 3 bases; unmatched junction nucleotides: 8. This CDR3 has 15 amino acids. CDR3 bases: TGTGCCAGCAGATCACTAGCGGGGACCCACTACGAGCAGTACTTC. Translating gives CASRSLAGTHYEQYF.

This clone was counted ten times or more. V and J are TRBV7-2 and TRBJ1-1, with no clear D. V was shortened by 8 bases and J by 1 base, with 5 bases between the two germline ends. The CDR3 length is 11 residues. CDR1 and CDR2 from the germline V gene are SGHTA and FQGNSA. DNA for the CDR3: TGTGCCAGCCAGGAGAACACTGAAGCTTTCTTT. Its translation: CASQENTEAFF.

The chain's CDR3 is CASSLVSQTRETQYF. The DNA for the CDR3 is TGTGCCAGCAGCTTAGTTTCCCAGACAAGAGAGACCCAGTACTTC. The chain is built from TRBV11-2 and TRBJ2-5; no reliable D call. The germline CDR1 and CDR2 sequences are SGHAT and FQNNGV. This CDR3 has 15 amino acids. V was pared by 1 base and J by 4 bases, with 13 bases between.